The sequence of this TCR beta chain was determined in a study of T cell changes during pregnancy in multiple sclerosis. This clone showed up just a few times. The CDR3 is made up of 13 amino acids. In germline, CDR1 is GTSNPN, CDR2 SVGIG (reference sequence). V gave up 1 base and J gave up 1 base, with 7 bases separating them. The protocol was immunoSEQ multiplex PCR, while the TCRdb copy is restricted to in-frame clones and leaves out a portion. The data hold 45,000 to 65,000 clones, with 93% observed a single time. This chain joins TRBV30 and TRBJ1-1; D gene unclear. The starting material was CD8+ T cells from peripheral blood mononuclear cells, obtained in the third trimester of pregnancy. The source is a female donor with multiple sclerosis, enrolled in a pregnancy study. The CDR3 loop is CAWSAVRNTEAFF. The CDR3 region has the DNA TGTGCCTGGAGTGCTGTTAGGAACACTGAAGCTTTCTTT.